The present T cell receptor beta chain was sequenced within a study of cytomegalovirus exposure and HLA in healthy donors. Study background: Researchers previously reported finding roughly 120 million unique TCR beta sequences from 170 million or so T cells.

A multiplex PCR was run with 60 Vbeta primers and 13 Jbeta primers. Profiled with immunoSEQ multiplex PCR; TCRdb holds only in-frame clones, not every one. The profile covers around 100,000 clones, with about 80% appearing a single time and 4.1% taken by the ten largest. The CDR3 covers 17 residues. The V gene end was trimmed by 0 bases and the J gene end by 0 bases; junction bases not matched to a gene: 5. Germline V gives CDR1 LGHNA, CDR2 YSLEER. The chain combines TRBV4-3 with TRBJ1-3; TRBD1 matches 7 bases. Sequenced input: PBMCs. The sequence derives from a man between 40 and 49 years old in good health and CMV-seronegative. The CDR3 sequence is CASSQERQGSSGNTIYF. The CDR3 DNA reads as TGCGCCAGCAGCCAAGAGCGACAGGGTTCCTCTGGAAACACCATATATTTT.